This T cell receptor (beta chain) was retrieved from a study of cytomegalovirus exposure and HLA in healthy donors. Study-wide results and caveats: The study designated around 150 TCR beta chains cytomegalovirus-associated.

V gave up 7 bases and J gave up 4 bases, with 14 bases separating them. The CDR3 is 12 residues long. Germline lookup yields CDR1 SQVTM and CDR2 ANQGSEA. On this clone itself: Its target is not known.

Both 60 Vbeta primers and 13 Jbeta primers went into the PCR. The method was immunoSEQ multiplex PCR; TCRdb's version includes in-frame clones alone and lacks a portion of them. The profile shows around 170,000 clones, over 75% of them singletons. The chain carries TRBV29-1 and TRBJ2-7; D perhaps matches TRBD1 (6 bases). The clonotype was recovered from a man aged 35 to 55 in good health and CMV-seropositive. Sequenced: PBMCs. The CDR3 DNA reads TGCAGCGCTGGGCAGGGGACATACGAGCAGTACTTC. Translated: CSAGQGTYEQYF.